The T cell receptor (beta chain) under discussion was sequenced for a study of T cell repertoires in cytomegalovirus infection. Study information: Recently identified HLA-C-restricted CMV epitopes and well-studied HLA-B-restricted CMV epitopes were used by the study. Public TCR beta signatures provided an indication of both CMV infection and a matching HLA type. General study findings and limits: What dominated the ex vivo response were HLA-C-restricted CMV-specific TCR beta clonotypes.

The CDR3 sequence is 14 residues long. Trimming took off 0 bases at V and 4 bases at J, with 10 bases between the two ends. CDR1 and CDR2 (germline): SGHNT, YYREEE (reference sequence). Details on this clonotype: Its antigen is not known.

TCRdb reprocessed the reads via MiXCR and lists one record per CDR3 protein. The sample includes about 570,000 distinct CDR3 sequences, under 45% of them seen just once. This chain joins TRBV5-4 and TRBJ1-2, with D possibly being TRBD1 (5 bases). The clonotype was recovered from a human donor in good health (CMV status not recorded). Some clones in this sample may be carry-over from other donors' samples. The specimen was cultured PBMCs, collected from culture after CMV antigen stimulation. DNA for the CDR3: TGTGCCAGCAGCTTGGATGCGGGGCCCTATGGCTACACCTTC. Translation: CASSLDAGPYGYTF.